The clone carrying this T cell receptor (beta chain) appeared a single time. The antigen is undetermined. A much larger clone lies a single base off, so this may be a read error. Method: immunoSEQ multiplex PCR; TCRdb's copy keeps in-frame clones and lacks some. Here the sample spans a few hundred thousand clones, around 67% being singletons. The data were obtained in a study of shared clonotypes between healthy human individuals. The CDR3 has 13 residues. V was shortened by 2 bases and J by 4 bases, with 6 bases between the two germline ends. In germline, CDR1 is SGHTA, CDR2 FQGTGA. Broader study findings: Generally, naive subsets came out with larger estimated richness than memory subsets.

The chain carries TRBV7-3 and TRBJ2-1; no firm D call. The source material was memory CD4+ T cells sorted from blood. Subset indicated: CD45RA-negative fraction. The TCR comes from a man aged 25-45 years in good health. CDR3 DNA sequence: TGTGCCAGCAGCTTAGGCAGGTACAATGAGCAGTTCTTC. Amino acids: CASSLGRYNEQFF.